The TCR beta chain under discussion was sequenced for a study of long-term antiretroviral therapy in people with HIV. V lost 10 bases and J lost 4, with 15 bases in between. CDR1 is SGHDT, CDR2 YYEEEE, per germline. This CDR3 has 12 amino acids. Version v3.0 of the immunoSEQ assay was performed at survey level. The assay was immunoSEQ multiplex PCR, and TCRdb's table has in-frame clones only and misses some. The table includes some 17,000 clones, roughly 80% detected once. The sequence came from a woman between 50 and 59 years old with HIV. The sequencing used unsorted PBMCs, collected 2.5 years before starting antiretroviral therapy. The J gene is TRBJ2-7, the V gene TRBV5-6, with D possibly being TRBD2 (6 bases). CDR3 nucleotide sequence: TGTGCCTCCCGGAGGGTTGGGTACGAGCAGTACTTC. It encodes CASRRVGYEQYF.